The 30 T cell receptor beta chains given below trace back to one sample, sequenced in a study of blood T cell repertoires in COVID-19. Sequencing was performed with immunoSEQ multiplex PCR; in TCRdb, only in-frame clones are kept and a portion is missing. Of roughly 230,000 clones in the sample, around 82% were seen once. The sequenced sample consisted of PBMCs or T cells enriched from blood (not recorded which). The receptor set was obtained from a man aged 45 to 65 who had recovered from COVID-19.

V usage is TRBV19 and J usage is TRBJ1-2; D may be TRBD1 (6 bases). Trimming left V 7 bases short and J 1 base short, with 22 bases between. CDR1 and CDR2 (germline): LNHDA, SQIVND (reference sequence). This CDR3 spans 17 amino acids. CDR3 coding DNA: TGTGCCAGTATTAATGAAGGGACGCAACAGGGTAACTATGGCTACACCTTC. This translates into CASINEGTQQGNYGYTF.

V gene TRBV30 combines with J gene TRBJ2-7, with D unresolved. The CDR3 is made up of 13 amino acids. Trimming cost V 2 bases and J 7 bases, with 15 bases left between them. Germline V CDR1 and CDR2: GTSNPN, SVGIG (reference sequence). The CDR3 DNA sequence: TGTGCCTGGAGTTCTGAGGTTACCGGAGAGCAGTACTTC. It specifies CAWSSEVTGEQYF.

This chain uses TRBV5-6 with TRBJ2-2; maybe TRBD1 (6 bases). The CDR3 has 15 residues. V gave up 1 base and J gave up 7 bases, with 14 bases separating them. CDR1 and CDR2 (germline): SGHDT, YYEEEE. The CDR3 protein is CASSLIGGSDGELFF. The CDR3 DNA reads as TGTGCCAGCAGCTTGATTGGGGGCTCAGACGGGGAGCTGTTTTTT.

The chain carries TRBV2 and TRBJ2-2; 7 nucleotides line up with TRBD2. CDR1 is SNHLY and CDR2 is FYNNEI in the germline V gene. The CDR3 is 14 residues long. V lost 10 bases to trimming and J lost 2 bases; unmatched junction nucleotides: 7. As DNA, the CDR3 is TGTGCCAACAAAGGGACTACTAACACCGGGGAGCTGTTTTTT. It codes for CANKGTTNTGELFF.

The J gene is TRBJ1-6, the V gene TRBV24-1; maybe TRBD1 (6 bases). V was pared by 7 bases and J by 9 bases, with 6 bases between. The CDR3 has 11 residues. CDR1 and CDR2 (germline): KGHDR, SFDVKD. In DNA form, the CDR3 reads TGTGCCACCAGACAGGGTTCACCCCTCCACTTT. It specifies CATRQGSPLHF.

The V and J genes are TRBV6-5 and TRBJ1-1; no clear D gene. The ends were cut back, 0 bases at V and 4 bases at J, with 9 bases in the middle. The germline V gene encodes CDR1 MNHEY and CDR2 SVGAGI. The CDR3 is 14 amino acids. The CDR3 loop reads CASSYSNKITEAFF. DNA for the CDR3: TGTGCCAGCAGTTACTCGAACAAAATCACTGAAGCTTTCTTT.

The chain links TRBV6-5 to TRBJ1-4, with a tentative D call TRBD1 (5 bases). CDR1 is MNHEY and CDR2 is SVGAGI in the germline V gene. The CDR3 covers 15 residues. V lost 0 bases to trimming and J lost 7 bases, with 12 bases between them. CDR3 bases: TGTGCCAGCAGTTACTCGGGAGGGGACGGTGAAAAACTGTTTTTT. Translated, it gives CASSYSGGDGEKLFF.

This chain uses TRBV7-3 with TRBJ2-1, with D tentatively TRBD2 (5 bases). The CDR3 spans 15 residues. The V gene lost 5 bases and the J gene lost 3 bases, with 14 bases spanning the gap. Germline values: CDR1 SGHTA, CDR2 FQGTGA. The CDR3 nucleotides are TGTGCCAGCAGCCCGAGCAGCCGGGACTACAATGAGCAGTTCTTC. It translates to CASSPSSRDYNEQFF.

V gene TRBV18 combines with J gene TRBJ1-5; 7 nucleotides agree with TRBD1. V was pared by 3 bases and J by 0 bases, with 8 bases of the junction left unmatched. Germline loops: CDR1 KGHSH, CDR2 LQKENI. This CDR3 has 17 residues. CDR3 DNA: TGTGCCAGCTCACCCGACAGGGCTGATTATAGCAATCAGCCCCAGCATTTT. Amino acids: CASSPDRADYSNQPQHF.

This clone has a handful of counts. The chain recombines TRBV28 with TRBJ1-5, with unresolved D. V lost 2 bases and J lost 2, with 13 bases in between. The CDR3 length is 16 residues. In germline, CDR1 is MDHEN, CDR2 SYDVKM. The chain's CDR3 is CASSLPPGFGNQPQHF. CDR3 in DNA: TGTGCCAGCAGTTTACCCCCCGGGTTTGGCAATCAGCCCCAGCATTTT.

This clone was detected once. V and J are TRBV21-1 and TRBJ2-2; the table gives TRBD1 as D, unverified against the DNA. TRBV21-1 is a listed pseudogene. This CDR3 is 19 amino acids long. Here the CDR3 reads CASSNPIHEGQLVYGELFF. The CDR3 DNA follows: TGTGCCAGCAGCAACCCCATTCATGAGGGACAATTAGTTTACGGGGAGCTGTTTTTT.

The chain has TRBV3-1 (or the pseudogene TRBV3-2) and TRBJ2-4; D not resolved. The ends were cut back, 3 bases at V and 0 bases at J, with 3 bases in the middle. Per germline, CDR1 LGHDT and CDR2 YNNKEL (reference sequence). The CDR3 covers 13 residues. CDR3 residues: CASSHLAKNIQYF. The CDR3 bases are TGTGCCAGCAGCCATCTAGCCAAAAACATTCAGTACTTC.

The chain has TRBV14 and TRBJ1-4, with D hard to call. V lost 1 base and J lost 8, with 14 bases in between. Germline V CDR1 and CDR2: SGHDN, FVKESK. The CDR3 has 15 residues. The CDR3 protein is CASSQGGWLWEKLFF. CDR3 DNA: TGTGCCAGCAGCCAAGGAGGCTGGCTTTGGGAAAAACTGTTTTTT.

The chain recombines TRBV6-5 with TRBJ1-5; the match to TRBD1 covers 9 bases. Germline loops: CDR1 MNHEY, CDR2 SVGAGI. The CDR3 has 14 residues. Unmatched junction bases numbered 9, after V lost 8 bases and J lost 7 bases. In DNA, the CDR3 is TGTGCCAGCTCCGGGACAGGGCCGGTGCAGCCCCAGCATTTT. Protein product: CASSGTGPVQPQHF.

This chain uses TRBV6-5 with TRBJ1-2, with TRBD1 identical over 7 bases. The CDR3 is 12 residues long. The germline gives CDR1 MNHEY, CDR2 SVGAGI. Unmatched junction bases numbered 4, after V lost 6 bases and J lost 6 bases. In nucleotides, the CDR3 is TGTGCCAGCAGACAGGGGTTGAATGGCTACACCTTC. This sequence encodes CASRQGLNGYTF.

The count of this clone is one. This chain connects TRBV5-1 to TRBJ2-7, with TRBD1 matching over 7 bases. This CDR3 spans 17 amino acids. Germline CDR1 reads SGHRS; CDR2 reads YFSETQ. The J segment lost 3 bases and the V segment lost 0 bases, leaving 12 bases of the junction unmatched. The CDR3 spells CASSLERTGFSLYEQYF. DNA for the CDR3: TGCGCCAGCAGCTTGGAGAGGACAGGTTTCTCCCTCTACGAGCAGTACTTC.

CDR3 in DNA: TGTGCCAGTAGTTGGGACATTCGGGACAATCAGCCCCAGCATTTT. Protein product: CASSWDIRDNQPQHF. V is TRBV19 and J is TRBJ1-5, with D possibly TRBD1 on 6 matching bases. The CDR3 has 15 residues. V lost 5 bases and J lost 3, with 14 bases in between. Germline V gene data show CDR1 as LNHDA and CDR2 as SQIVND (reference sequence).

The chain's CDR3 is CASREWSEGYTF. In DNA form, the CDR3 reads TGTGCCAGCAGGGAGTGGAGTGAAGGCTACACCTTC. The chain couples TRBV6-5 to TRBJ1-2, with D uncertain. The CDR3 is made up of 12 amino acids. Between the trimmed V and J ends, which lost 6 bases and 8 bases, there was a span of 13 bases. From germline, CDR1 is MNHEY and CDR2 SVGAGI.

This clone has a handful of counts. The chain couples TRBV5-4 to TRBJ1-6; 9 bases match TRBD1. The CDR3 totals 16 residues. The V segment lost 4 bases and the J segment 7 bases; nucleotides outside the gene matches: 9. Germline lookup yields CDR1 SGHNT and CDR2 YYREEE (reference sequence). The CDR3 sequence is CASSGPGQGNNSPLHF. The CDR3, as DNA: TGTGCCAGCAGCGGACCTGGACAGGGGAACAATTCACCCCTCCACTTT.

The CDR3, as DNA: TGTGCCAGCAGTTTCGCCCCTAGCGGAGTCTCCTACGAGCAGTACTTC. Translating it yields CASSFAPSGVSYEQYF. The rearrangement uses TRBV27 and TRBJ2-7; 7 positions agree with TRBD2. Looked up from germline, CDR1 is MNHEY and CDR2 is SMNVEV (reference sequence). There are 16 residues in the CDR3. The ends lost 3 bases at V and 0 bases at J; junction bases unmatched: 8.

This clone appeared a single time. The chain is built from TRBV15 and TRBJ1-5, with D possibly being TRBD1 (6 bases). The germline gives CDR1 LNHNV, CDR2 YYDKDF (reference sequence). V was clipped by 0 bases and J by 2 bases, with 14 bases between them. The length of the CDR3 is 17 residues. This CDR3 is CATSRDQGSVGNQPQHF. CDR3 DNA sequence: TGTGCCACCAGCAGAGACCAGGGGTCGGTTGGCAATCAGCCCCAGCATTTT. Variable domain in full (rest from reference TRBV15 and TRBJ1-5): DAMVIQNPRYQVTQFGKPVTLSCSQTLNHNVMYWYQQKSSQAPKLLFHYYDKDFNNEADTPDNFQSRRPNTSFCFLDIRSPGLGDTAMYLCATSRDQGSVGNQPQHFGDGTRLSIL.

The gene calls are TRBV19 and TRBJ1-5, with a possible D match to TRBD1 (5 bases). V gave up 3 bases and J gave up 0 bases, with 15 bases separating them. The CDR3 length is 17 residues. Germline loops: CDR1 LNHDA, CDR2 SQIVND (reference sequence). Here the CDR3 DNA reads TGTGCCAGTAGTATCGGCGGGGCCGTTTATAGCAATCAGCCCCAGCATTTT. Its protein product is CASSIGGAVYSNQPQHF.

V usage is TRBV10-3 and J usage is TRBJ2-5, with 12 positions matching TRBD1. This CDR3 comprises 17 residues. In germline, CDR1 is ENHRY, CDR2 SYGVKD. V trimming: 2 bases; J trimming: 4 bases; junction bases outside the gene matches: 8. This chain's CDR3 is CAISEPFRDRGRETQYF. CDR3 in DNA: TGTGCCATCAGTGAGCCCTTCCGGGACAGGGGGCGAGAGACCCAGTACTTC.

This clone has only one observation. This sequence joins TRBV7-9 and TRBJ2-1; D might be TRBD1 (6 bases). CDR1 is SEHNR and CDR2 is FQNEAQ in the germline V gene (reference sequence). V lost 2 bases, J lost 6 bases, and 17 bases lay in between. The CDR3 covers 16 residues. CDR3 sequence (DNA): TGTGCCAGCAGCTTATTTATTGGGGACACCTTCAATGAGCAGTTCTTC. Translating it yields CASSLFIGDTFNEQFF.

J is TRBJ2-7 and V is TRBV3-1 (or the pseudogene TRBV3-2); TRBD2 aligns across 12 bases. V gave up 1 base and J gave up 5 bases; unmatched junction bases: 0. This CDR3 has 14 amino acids. CDR1 and CDR2 from the germline V gene are LGHDT and YNNKEL (reference sequence). The CDR3 loop reads CASSQGLAGDEQYF. CDR3 sequence (DNA): TGTGCCAGCAGCCAAGGACTAGCGGGAGACGAGCAGTACTTC.

The chain employs TRBV11-3 and TRBJ2-2, with 11 bases lining up with TRBD2. This CDR3 has 17 amino acids. Trimming removed 2 bases from V and 5 bases from J; junction bases left unmatched: 7. Germline CDR1 SGHNT, CDR2 YENEEA. The CDR3 DNA reads TGTGCCAGCAGCTTACTTTCTAGCGGGAGGCGGACCGGGGAGCTGTTTTTT. Protein: CASSLLSSGRRTGELFF. Variable domain in full (rest from reference TRBV11-3 and TRBJ2-2): EAGVVQSPRYKIIEKKQPVAFWCNPISGHNTLYWYLQNLGQGPELLIRYENEEAVDDSQLPKDRFSAERLKGVDSTLKIQPAELGDSAVYLCASSLLSSGRRTGELFFGEGSRLTVL.

The chain recombines TRBV19 with TRBJ2-7; 8 bases line up with TRBD2. J was trimmed by 3 bases and V by 2 bases; bases with no gene match: 3. CDR3 length: 14 amino acids. From germline, CDR1 is LNHDA and CDR2 SQIVND (reference sequence). CDR3 bases: TGTGCCAGTAGTATAAGAGCGGGAGACTACGAGCAGTACTTC. As protein: CASSIRAGDYEQYF.

The rearrangement uses TRBV28 and TRBJ1-5; D is undetermined. The CDR3 totals 11 residues. Germline V gene lookup returns CDR1 MDHEN and CDR2 SYDVKM. V was trimmed by 6 bases and J by 5 bases, leaving 5 bases between them. CDR3 in amino acids: CASSSDQPQHF. The CDR3 nucleotides read TGTGCCAGCAGCTCCGATCAGCCCCAGCATTTT. The full variable domain, in which reference TRBV28 and TRBJ1-5 provide the parts outside the CDR3, is DVKVTQSSRYLVKRTGEKVFLECVQDMDHENMFWYRQDPGLGLRLIYFSYDVKMKEKGDIPEGYSVSREKKERFSLILESASTNQTSMYLCASSSDQPQHFGDGTRLSIL.

The V call is TRBV11-3, the J call TRBJ2-1, with D possibly being TRBD1 (7 bases). The CDR3 runs 16 residues. Trimming left V 5 bases short and J 8 bases short, with 22 bases between. The V gene's germline CDR1 is SGHNT and CDR2 YENEEA. In DNA, the CDR3 is TGTGCCAGCAGCGAGGGGGCCCTGGGACTCCTCGATGAGCAGTTCTTC. Its protein is CASSEGALGLLDEQFF.

The V call is TRBV2, the J call TRBJ1-2; D unclear. V lost 2 bases, J lost 4 bases, and 8 bases lay in between. Germline values: CDR1 SNHLY, CDR2 FYNNEI. The CDR3 loop spans 13 amino acids. In nucleotides, the CDR3 is TGTGCCAGCAGTGAATCCAGGTCCTATGGCTACACCTTC. This translates into CASSESRSYGYTF. Full variable domain (missing parts from reference TRBV2 and TRBJ1-2): EPEVTQTPSHQVTQMGQEVILRCVPISNHLYFYWYRQILGQKVEFLVSFYNNEISEKSEIFDDQFSVERPDGSNFTLKIRSTKLEDSAMYFCASSESRSYGYTFGSGTRLTVV.